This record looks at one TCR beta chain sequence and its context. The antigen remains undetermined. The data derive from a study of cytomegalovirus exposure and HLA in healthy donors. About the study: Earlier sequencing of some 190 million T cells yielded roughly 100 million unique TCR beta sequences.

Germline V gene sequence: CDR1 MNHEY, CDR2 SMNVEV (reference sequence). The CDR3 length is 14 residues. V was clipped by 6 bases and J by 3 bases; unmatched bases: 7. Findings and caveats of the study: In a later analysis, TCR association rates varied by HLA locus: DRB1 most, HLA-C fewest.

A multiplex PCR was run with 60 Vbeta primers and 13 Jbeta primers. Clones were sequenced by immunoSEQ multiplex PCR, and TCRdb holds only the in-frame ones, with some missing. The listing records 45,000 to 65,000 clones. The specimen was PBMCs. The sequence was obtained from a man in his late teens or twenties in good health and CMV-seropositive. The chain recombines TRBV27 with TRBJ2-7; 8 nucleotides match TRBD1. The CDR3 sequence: CASRTLDRVYEQYF. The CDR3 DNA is TGTGCCAGCAGGACTCTGGACAGGGTCTACGAGCAGTACTTC.